This T cell receptor beta chain was observed in a study of early T cells in non-severe SARS-CoV-2 infection. Overall study: The chains were unpaired, and the sequenced material was bulk RNA from unsorted whole blood. Findings of the study overall: VDJdb matching, biased toward anti-spike CD8 responses, missed private and CD4 specificities.

The length of the CDR3 is 18 residues. Germline values: CDR1 SGHNT, CDR2 YYREEE (reference sequence). The V gene end was trimmed by 3 bases and the J gene end by 0 bases; junction bases not matched to a gene: 9. This clonotype was observed at least ten times. Its antigen is currently unknown. In the library, individual cDNA molecules carried attached unique molecular identifiers. TCRdb itself ran the 5' RACE reads through MiXCR, one entry per CDR3 protein. The repertoire holds tens of thousands of distinct CDR3 sequences, with 4% to 4.5% as singletons. Sequenced material: whole blood. This clonotype was obtained from an adult who was a healthcare worker with PCR-confirmed SARS-CoV-2 infection or an uninfected control (not recorded which). V usage is TRBV5-4 and J usage is TRBJ2-4; 10 bases agree with TRBD1. The chain's CDR3 is CASSWTGGLFLAKNIQYF. The CDR3, as DNA: TGTGCCAGCAGCTGGACAGGGGGTCTATTCCTAGCCAAAAACATTCAGTACTTC. The variable domain in full, completed from reference TRBV5-4 and TRBJ2-4, reads ETGVTQSPTHLIKTRGQQVTLRCSSQSGHNTVSWYQQALGQGPQFIFQYYREEENGRGNFPPRFSGLQFPNYSSELNVNALELDDSALYLCASSWTGGLFLAKNIQYFGAGTRLSVL.